The present TCR beta chain was sequenced within a study of metastatic and nonmetastatic thyroid tumors. Study-wide context: Repertoires from blood and tumor or nodule tissue of malignant and benign thyroid patients were compared.

TCRdb reanalyzed the PCR reads with MiXCR. In the table there are some 21,000 clones, about a quarter of which are singletons. Patients underwent thyroid surgery, and none had received any treatment before it. This clone has at least ten counts. Germline assignment: CDR1 SGHDT and CDR2 YYEEEE. This CDR3 has 14 residues. V lost 6 bases and J 4 bases, leaving 16 bases between the germline ends. The sequenced sample was blood. The receptor was derived from a female donor with papillary thyroid cancer or a benign thyroid nodule (not recorded which). Some clones in this sample may be carry-over from other donors' samples. This chain links TRBV5-6 with TRBJ1-1; no clear D. The CDR3 protein is CASTSVLSVTEAFF. The CDR3 DNA reads as TGTGCCAGCACCTCCGTCCTGTCGGTCACTGAAGCTTTCTTT.